The 19 T cell receptor beta chains listed next were all sequenced from one sample in a study of shared clonotypes between healthy human individuals. Assay used: immunoSEQ multiplex PCR; TCRdb lists only in-frame clones, some missing. The table has 550,000 to 800,000 clones, 90% seen once. Sequenced sample: memory CD8+ T cells from PBMCs. Subset: CD45RO+ cells pooled with CCR7-negative TemRA cells. The source is a man between 18 and 35 years old in good health. Some clones in this sample may be carry-over from other donors' samples.

The genes are TRBV4-3 and TRBJ2-2; 10 nucleotides agree with TRBD2. The trim removed 3 bases at V and 0 bases at J, leaving 7 bases unmatched. The CDR3 consists of 18 residues. The germline gives CDR1 LGHNA, CDR2 YSLEER. The CDR3 protein is CASSHYLAGAANTGELFF. The CDR3 nucleotides are TGCGCCAGCAGCCATTATCTAGCGGGAGCCGCGAACACCGGGGAGCTGTTTTTT.

The V call is TRBV29-1, the J call TRBJ1-1; D is perhaps TRBD1 (5 bases). The germline V and J ends were trimmed by 4 bases and 8 bases, with 11 bases remaining between them. The CDR3 loop spans 11 amino acids. Per the germline V gene, CDR1 is SQVTM and CDR2 is ANQGSEA. In DNA, the CDR3 is TGCAGCGTTGTTTCCTGGGGGGAAGCTTTCTTT. Its protein product is CSVVSWGEAFF.

The chain carries TRBV28 and TRBJ1-2; D gene ambiguous. The CDR3 spans 14 residues. The V end was cut by 2 bases, the J end by 8 bases, with 15 bases between. Germline CDR1 reads MDHEN; CDR2 reads SYDVKM. The DNA for the CDR3 is TGTGCCAGCAGTTTAACGCGGGAGTTGGGGGGCTACACCTTC. Amino acids: CASSLTRELGGYTF.

V is TRBV9 and J is TRBJ2-1; D possibly matches TRBD1 or TRBD2 (5 bases each). Germline V CDR1 and CDR2: SGDLS, YYNGEE. Trimming left V 0 bases short and J 8 bases short, with 15 bases between. This CDR3 is 15 amino acids long. CDR3 sequence reads: CASSVEGDPFYEQFF. The CDR3, as DNA: TGTGCCAGCAGCGTAGAAGGGGACCCGTTTTATGAGCAGTTCTTC.

The V and J genes are TRBV7-9 and TRBJ2-7, with D maybe TRBD1 (6 bases). V was cut by 1 base and J by 7 bases, with 14 bases left in between. CDR3 length: 14 amino acids. Per the germline V gene, CDR1 is SEHNR and CDR2 is FQNEAQ (reference sequence). CDR3 DNA: TGTGCCAGCAGCTTAGGAGGGATCAGGGGAGAGCAGTACTTC. Residues: CASSLGGIRGEQYF.

The chain is built from TRBV25-1 and TRBJ2-2; the D is unclear. The CDR3 has 14 amino acids. The germline CDR1 and CDR2 sequences are MGHDK and SYGVNS. V lost 2 bases, J lost 8 bases, and 12 bases lay in between. The CDR3 loop is CASSEEQFLGELFF. CDR3 nucleotide sequence: TGTGCCAGCAGTGAAGAACAGTTTCTAGGGGAGCTGTTTTTT.

This clone has a handful of counts. The chain carries TRBV6-5 and TRBJ1-1; 9 bases agree with TRBD1. V lost 5 bases, J lost 1 base, and 5 bases stayed unmatched. This CDR3 contains 15 residues. Germline-derived CDR1 and CDR2 are MNHEY and SVGAGI. The CDR3 nucleotides read TGTGCCAGCAGTGTTGGACAGGGGAGGAACACTGAAGCTTTCTTT. Translating gives CASSVGQGRNTEAFF.

The V and J genes are TRBV27 and TRBJ2-7; a weak D match, TRBD1 (6 bases). V was trimmed by 11 bases and J by 5 bases, leaving 25 bases between them. The germline CDR1 and CDR2 sequences are MNHEY and SMNVEV (reference sequence). This CDR3 has 15 amino acids. The CDR3 loop is CASTPRPGDVDEQYF. In DNA, the CDR3 is TGTGCCTCCACTCCGAGGCCAGGGGACGTGGACGAGCAGTACTTC.

The chain carries TRBV9 and TRBJ1-1, with D tentatively TRBD1 (6 bases). CDR1 is SGDLS and CDR2 is YYNGEE in the germline V gene. The CDR3 covers 15 residues. Trimming removed 0 bases at V and 1 base at J, with 10 bases between. CDR3 sequence reads: CASSVESRGNTEAFF. The CDR3, as DNA: TGTGCCAGCAGCGTAGAGTCCAGGGGGAACACTGAAGCTTTCTTT.

V usage is TRBV16 and J usage is TRBJ2-1, with D tentatively TRBD1 or TRBD2 (5 bases each). The CDR3 length is 16 residues. Germline CDR1 and CDR2: KGHSY and FQNENV. Trimming shortened V by 2 bases and J by 9 bases, and 20 bases separated the two germline ends. The CDR3 protein is CASSQDWAGTDGEQFF. The CDR3, as DNA: TGTGCCAGCAGCCAAGACTGGGCAGGGACGGATGGTGAGCAGTTCTTC.

The chain is built from TRBV7-2 and TRBJ2-2; 8 positions agree with TRBD1. Trimming took 2 bases from V and 6 from J; bases not matched to a gene: 8. Germline CDR1 SGHTA, CDR2 FQGNSA. CDR3 length: 16 residues. CDR3 nucleotides: TGTGCCAGCAGCTTATTCCCCAGGGGGCGGGCCGGGGAGCTGTTTTTT. Its translation is CASSLFPRGRAGELFF.

The chain joins TRBV19 to TRBJ2-7; D perhaps matches TRBD1 (5 bases). The V gene lost 3 bases and the J gene lost 4 bases, with 13 bases spanning the gap. The CDR3 totals 14 residues. The germline CDR1 and CDR2 sequences are LNHDA and SQIVND (reference sequence). CDR3 coding DNA: TGTGCCAGTAGTATCTTCCAGGGTGGGTACGAGCAGTACTTC. This translates into CASSIFQGGYEQYF.

This sequence joins TRBV28 and TRBJ1-5; D perhaps matches TRBD1 (5 bases). Germline V gene data show CDR1 as MDHEN and CDR2 as SYDVKM. The CDR3 consists of 14 residues. V was shortened by 6 bases and J by 4 bases, with 13 bases between the two germline ends. CDR3: CASRIQGRNQPQHF. The CDR3 region has the DNA TGTGCCAGCAGAATTCAGGGCAGGAATCAGCCCCAGCATTTT.

This chain joins TRBV28 and TRBJ2-3; no clear D. CDR3 length: 16 amino acids. CDR1 is MDHEN, CDR2 SYDVKM, per germline. With 1 base removed from V and 1 base from J, the gap between germline ends came to 12 bases. CDR3 sequence (DNA): TGTGCCAGCAGTTTATATAAGTCCCCCGGCACAGATACGCAGTATTTT. Protein product: CASSLYKSPGTDTQYF.

The chain recombines TRBV28 with TRBJ2-1; 8 nucleotides line up with TRBD2. This CDR3 comprises 18 residues. Germline values: CDR1 MDHEN, CDR2 SYDVKM. V trimming: 1 base; J trimming: 6 bases; junction bases outside the gene matches: 14. CDR3 in DNA: TGTGCCAGCAGTTTATCAAAAATCGGGAGGGGACGAGGCAATGAGCAGTTCTTC. Translating it yields CASSLSKIGRGRGNEQFF.

V and J are TRBV2 and TRBJ2-7; 9 nucleotides align to TRBD1. CDR1 is SNHLY, CDR2 FYNNEI, per germline. J gave up 2 bases and V 8 bases, and 7 bases lay outside the gene matches. This CDR3 contains 14 residues. CDR3 amino acids: CASLGQGQTYEQYF. Here the CDR3 DNA reads TGTGCCAGCTTAGGACAGGGGCAGACCTACGAGCAGTACTTC.

V and J are TRBV7-9 and TRBJ2-2; no clear D gene. The CDR3 has 14 amino acids. Trimming pared 10 bases from V and 3 bases from J, leaving 15 bases between. Germline V lookup: CDR1 SEHNR, CDR2 FQNEAQ (reference sequence). The CDR3 nucleotides are TGTGCCACCCTCGGAGAGTTCGACACCGGGGAGCTGTTTTTT. Amino acids: CATLGEFDTGELFF.

CDR3: CASSYLETSGTDTQYF. Here the CDR3 DNA reads TGTGCCAGCAGTTATCTGGAGACTAGCGGCACAGATACGCAGTATTTT. J is TRBJ2-3 and V is TRBV27; 8 nucleotides line up with TRBD2. This CDR3 spans 16 amino acids. V dropped 4 bases and J dropped 1; count of bases not matched to a gene: 7. The germline V gene encodes CDR1 MNHEY and CDR2 SMNVEV (reference sequence).

This clone came up once. The V gene is TRBV5-1, the J gene TRBJ1-1; TRBD1 is a possible D gene (5 bases). This CDR3 spans 15 amino acids. CDR1 is SGHRS, CDR2 YFSETQ, per germline. Trimming stripped 7 bases from V and 3 bases from J, with 19 bases between. The DNA for the CDR3 is TGCGCCAGCGAACCTGGTAGGGGCAGATACACTGAAGCTTTCTTT. As protein: CASEPGRGRYTEAFF.